This paragraph covers one T cell receptor (beta chain) sequence. The antigen remains unidentified. These data originate in a study of naive and memory T cell subsets. Overall study findings and caveats: A few larger clonotypes appeared in naive repertoires, especially CD8, possibly memory cells re-expressing CD45RA. Gini index rose across naive, CM, EM and EMRA in CD4 and CD8.

Two oligonucleotides, mixed equimolar, formed the beta constant-region primer covering TRBC1 and TRBC2. Ligated cDNA was amplified by four rounds of PCR with nested alpha and beta constant-region primers and SP2. A single record per CDR3 protein comes from TCRdb applying MiXCR to the UMI-ligation and nested PCR reads. The table lists roughly 150,000 distinct CDR3 sequences, approximately 20% of them singletons. J was trimmed by 6 bases and V by 4 bases; bases with no gene match: 11. CDR3 length: 15 residues. Germline assignment: CDR1 MNHEY and CDR2 SVGAGI. This clonotype was sampled from a human donor in good health. The sequenced material came from naive CD8+ T cells from blood. The V and J genes are TRBV6-5 and TRBJ1-1; TRBD1 matches at 7 bases. The CDR3 region is CASSSSTGLQSEAFF. The CDR3 DNA reads TGTGCCAGCAGTTCCTCGACAGGGCTGCAATCTGAAGCTTTCTTT.